This entry concerns a single TCR beta chain. Antigen: not known. The J segment lost 2 bases and the V segment lost 0 bases, leaving 5 bases of the junction unmatched. Germline V gene data show CDR1 as SGHDT and CDR2 as YYEEEE. CDR3 length: 16 amino acids. Study-wide results and caveats: In terms of TCR gene usage, tumor memory CD4+ T cells clustered together with blood and lymph node memory CD4+ cells, as well as with lymph node naive CD4+ cells.

TCRdb redid the calling of the 5' RACE reads with MiXCR, one entry per CDR3 protein. Of about 41,000 distinct CDR3 sequences in the sample, just under 30% are singletons; the top ten hold 3.7%. The sequencing sample was made of memory CD4+ T cells sorted from a lymph node. The sample's subset: memory CD4+ T cells, CD4+CD45RO+CD25-. V usage is TRBV5-6 and J usage is TRBJ2-7, with 10 bases matching TRBD2. The source of this sequence is a female donor with breast cancer. The CDR3 region has the DNA TGTGCCAGCAGCTTGGGCCTAGCGGGAGAAACCTACGAGCAGTACTTC. This codes for CASSLGLAGETYEQYF.